These 27 T cell receptor beta chains originate from one sample sequenced in a study of control samples from healthy donors and cancer patients. The method was immunoSEQ multiplex PCR; TCRdb's version includes in-frame clones alone and lacks a portion of them. The sample holds around 200,000 clones, over 80% seen once. The sample comprised blood. The receptors here all came from a man between 18 and 29 years old in good health.

The chain recombines TRBV3-1 (or the pseudogene TRBV3-2) with TRBJ2-1; 13 nucleotides match TRBD2. From germline, CDR1 is LGHDT and CDR2 YNNKEL (reference sequence). The CDR3 consists of 16 residues. With 4 bases clipped from V and 4 bases from J, the junction kept 4 bases outside the gene matches. In DNA, the CDR3 is TGTGCCAGCAGCCGGGGACTAGCGGGGTTTTACAATGAGCAGTTCTTC. It translates to CASSRGLAGFYNEQFF.

The chain has TRBV19 and TRBJ2-1; 10 bases align to TRBD1. V was pared by 4 bases and J by 6 bases, with 6 bases of the junction left unmatched. The CDR3 contains 15 residues. From germline, CDR1 is LNHDA and CDR2 SQIVND (reference sequence). The chain's CDR3 is CASSTPGQGTNEQFF. The CDR3 coding sequence is TGTGCCAGTAGTACCCCGGGACAGGGGACCAATGAGCAGTTCTTC.

J is TRBJ2-5 and V is TRBV9, with D possibly matching TRBD2 (5 bases). Germline lookup yields CDR1 SGDLS and CDR2 YYNGEE. The CDR3 loop spans 16 amino acids. Trimming removed 0 bases at V and 5 bases at J, with 17 bases between. CDR3 in DNA: TGTGCCAGCAGCGTAGCTTCCGGGATAATAAGGGAGACCCAGTACTTC. This encodes CASSVASGIIRETQYF.

The chain joins TRBV30 to TRBJ1-6; the D gene is possibly TRBD1 (6 bases). The ends were cut back, 3 bases at V and 7 bases at J, with 13 bases in the middle. This CDR3 has 14 amino acids. Germline V gene data show CDR1 as GTSNPN and CDR2 as SVGIG (reference sequence). CDR3 sequence reads: CAWSVGQGNSPLHF. Written as DNA, the CDR3 is TGTGCCTGGAGCGTTGGGCAGGGGAATTCACCCCTCCACTTT.

V and J are TRBV6-5 and TRBJ1-4; D possibly corresponds to TRBD1 (5 bases). CDR1 is MNHEY and CDR2 is SVGAGI in the germline V gene. This CDR3 comprises 15 residues. Trimming stripped 5 bases from V and 4 bases from J, with 14 bases between. Written as DNA, the CDR3 is TGTGCCAGCAGTCGGACTCGACAGATTAATGAAAAACTGTTTTTT. It encodes CASSRTRQINEKLFF.

The rearrangement joins TRBV7-3 to TRBJ2-1, with D perhaps matching TRBD2 (5 bases). Germline CDR1 reads SGHTA; CDR2 reads FQGTGA. The CDR3 covers 14 residues. The germline V and J ends were trimmed by 5 bases and 2 bases, with 10 bases remaining between them. The DNA for the CDR3 is TGTGCCAGCAGCCCAGGAGCGGCCTACAATGAGCAGTTCTTC. Residues: CASSPGAAYNEQFF.

The chain combines TRBV5-5 with TRBJ2-2, with D possibly TRBD2 on 5 matching bases. The germline V and J ends were trimmed by 3 bases and 2 bases, with 14 bases remaining between them. Per the germline V gene, CDR1 is SGHKS and CDR2 is YYEKEE (reference sequence). This CDR3 contains 16 residues. CDR3 protein: CASSSLPGSNTGELFF. In DNA form, the CDR3 reads TGTGCCAGCAGCTCCTTACCGGGATCTAACACCGGGGAGCTGTTTTTT.

The chain joins TRBV10-3 to TRBJ2-5, with D perhaps matching TRBD1 (6 bases). Trimming shortened V by 0 bases and J by 2 bases, and 7 bases separated the two germline ends. Germline V gives CDR1 ENHRY, CDR2 SYGVKD. The CDR3 has 14 amino acids. The CDR3: CAISESTGQETQYF. CDR3 coding DNA: TGTGCCATCAGTGAGTCGACAGGACAAGAGACCCAGTACTTC.

This clone was picked up a small number of times. V and J are TRBV5-1 and TRBJ1-4; D unresolved. V was cut by 1 base and J by 0 bases, with 4 bases left in between. The CDR3 has 14 residues. Germline V CDR1 and CDR2: SGHRS, YFSETQ. The CDR3 bases are TGCGCCAGCAGCTTGACTACAACTAATGAAAAACTGTTTTTT. Protein: CASSLTTTNEKLFF.

The gene calls are TRBV5-4 and TRBJ2-2, with 10 bases lining up with TRBD1. Germline CDR1 is SGHNT and CDR2 is YYREEE (reference sequence). The CDR3 totals 16 residues. V was clipped by 4 bases and J by 4 bases; unmatched bases: 7. CDR3 in amino acids: CASSNGQGGGTGELFF. The CDR3 DNA follows: TGTGCCAGCAGCAACGGACAGGGGGGAGGCACCGGGGAGCTGTTTTTT.

CDR3 amino acids: CASSLQGGPGEKLFF. In DNA form, the CDR3 reads TGTGCCAGCAGTCTGCAAGGGGGCCCGGGTGAAAAACTGTTTTTT. The genes are TRBV28 and TRBJ1-4; 7 nucleotides line up with TRBD1. Germline-derived CDR1 and CDR2 are MDHEN and SYDVKM. With 5 bases clipped from V and 7 bases from J, the junction kept 10 bases outside the gene matches. There are 15 residues in the CDR3.

The V gene is TRBV7-2, the J gene TRBJ1-1; the D gene is possibly TRBD1 (5 bases). The CDR3 loop spans 15 amino acids. Trimming took 1 base from V and 5 from J, leaving 14 bases between them. Germline V gives CDR1 SGHTA, CDR2 FQGNSA. CDR3 protein: CASSLVGGARTEAFF. CDR3 nucleotides: TGTGCCAGCAGCTTAGTGGGCGGGGCCCGGACTGAAGCTTTCTTT.

The chain recombines TRBV3-1 (or the pseudogene TRBV3-2) with TRBJ1-3; D is unclear. There are 15 residues in the CDR3. Per the germline V gene, CDR1 is LGHDT and CDR2 is YNNKEL (reference sequence). Trimming shortened V by 1 base and J by 0 bases, and 7 bases separated the two germline ends. The CDR3 nucleotides are TGTGCCAGCAGCCAAGTGGATTTCTCTGGAAACACCATATATTTT. Encoded protein: CASSQVDFSGNTIYF.

V usage is TRBV25-1 and J usage is TRBJ1-2, with 9 bases fitting TRBD1. Germline assignment: CDR1 MGHDK and CDR2 SYGVNS. This CDR3 region has 15 residues. The ends lost 7 bases at V and 5 bases at J; junction bases unmatched: 11. As DNA, the CDR3 is TGTGCCAGCACTCCGGGGACAGGGTCCCTTTATGGCTACACCTTC. Amino acid sequence: CASTPGTGSLYGYTF.

This chain connects TRBV27 to TRBJ1-1; 8 nucleotides agree with TRBD1. The CDR3 consists of 15 residues. Trimming cost V 4 bases and J 4 bases; bases outside gene matches: 8. Germline V gene data show CDR1 as MNHEY and CDR2 as SMNVEV (reference sequence). The CDR3: CASSYTGGGRTEAFF. CDR3 sequence (DNA): TGTGCCAGCAGTTATACAGGGGGAGGACGCACTGAAGCTTTCTTT.

The V and J genes are TRBV9 and TRBJ1-6, with D hard to call. CDR3 length: 15 residues. Per the germline V gene, CDR1 is SGDLS and CDR2 is YYNGEE. The V end lost 2 bases, the J end lost 10 bases, and 16 bases lay between the germline ends. The CDR3 sequence is CASSVSLGLGSPLHF. CDR3 coding DNA: TGTGCCAGCAGCGTTTCTCTGGGGTTGGGATCACCCCTCCACTTT. The full variable domain, completed using reference TRBV9 and TRBJ1-6, is DSGVTQTPKHLITATGQRVTLRCSPRSGDLSVYWYQQSLDQGLQFLIQYYNGEERAKGNILERFSAQQFPDLHSELNLSSLELGDSALYFCASSVSLGLGSPLHFGNGTRLTVT.

The chain's CDR3 is CAFTTGSSSGANVLTF. As DNA, the CDR3 is TGTGCCTTTACGACGGGTTCTTCCTCGGGGGCCAACGTCCTGACTTTC. This chain uses TRBV30 with TRBJ2-6; no clear D gene. The CDR3 extends over 16 amino acids. The germline V and J ends were trimmed by 7 bases and 4 bases, with 20 bases remaining between them. Germline loops: CDR1 GTSNPN, CDR2 SVGIG (reference sequence).

V and J are TRBV3-1 (or the pseudogene TRBV3-2) and TRBJ2-1; D is ambiguous. The CDR3 is made up of 11 amino acids. The V and J ends lost 4 bases and 9 bases respectively, with 7 bases between them. The germline CDR1 and CDR2 sequences are LGHDT and YNNKEL (reference sequence). CDR3 sequence reads: CASSLNSEQFF. The CDR3 DNA reads TGTGCCAGCAGCCTCAATAGTGAGCAGTTCTTC.

The rearrangement links TRBV11-2 to TRBJ2-7, with 7 bases fitting TRBD2. The CDR3 is 15 amino acids. Germline CDR1 is SGHAT and CDR2 is FQNNGV. J was trimmed by 2 bases and V by 1 base; bases with no gene match: 5. CDR3 in amino acids: CASSLGSGLTYEQYF. The CDR3 nucleotides read TGTGCCAGCAGCTTAGGCTCGGGACTAACCTACGAGCAGTACTTC. Combining the CDR3 with reference TRBV11-2 and TRBJ2-7 gives the whole variable domain EAGVAQSPRYKIIEKRQSVAFWCNPISGHATLYWYQQILGQGPKLLIQFQNNGVVDDSQLPKDRFSAERLKGVDSTLKIQPAKLEDSAVYLCASSLGSGLTYEQYFGPGTRLTVT.

V is TRBV13 and J is TRBJ1-1; D possibly corresponds to TRBD1 (5 bases). V was clipped by 4 bases and J by 0 bases, with 9 bases between them. In germline, CDR1 is PRHDT, CDR2 FYEKMQ (reference sequence). This CDR3 has 14 residues. The CDR3 coding sequence is TGTGCCAGCAGCTCGGGACGGATGAACACTGAAGCTTTCTTT. This encodes CASSSGRMNTEAFF. Combining the CDR3 with reference TRBV13 and TRBJ1-1 gives the whole variable domain AAGVIQSPRHLIKEKRETATLKCYPIPRHDTVYWYQQGPGQDPQFLISFYEKMQSDKGSIPDRFSAQQFSDYHSELNMSSLELGDSALYFCASSSGRMNTEAFFGQGTRLTVV.

This clone was picked up a small number of times. The V gene is TRBV20-1, the J gene TRBJ1-1; D remains unclear. The V end lost 1 base, the J end lost 5 bases, and 5 bases lay between the germline ends. In germline, CDR1 is DFQATT, CDR2 SNEGSKA (reference sequence). CDR3 size: 11 residues. This CDR3 is CSARGWTEAFF. The CDR3 nucleotides are TGCAGTGCTAGAGGGTGGACTGAAGCTTTCTTT.

This clone was seen a single time. The CDR3 sequence: CASSDAAGETQYF. The CDR3 coding sequence is TGCGCCAGCAGTGACGCGGCGGGAGAGACCCAGTACTTC. The genes are TRBV10-1 and TRBJ2-5; perhaps TRBD2 as D (5 bases). Deletions cut 3 bases from V and 4 bases from J, with 9 bases between. Germline loops: CDR1 WNHNN, CDR2 SYGVQD (reference sequence). CDR3 length: 13 residues.

This chain joins TRBV4-2 and TRBJ1-5, with 8 bases matching TRBD1. This CDR3 spans 15 amino acids. Germline V gene sequence: CDR1 LGHNA, CDR2 YNFKEQ. Trimming cost V 2 bases and J 5 bases; bases outside gene matches: 5. The CDR3 region has the DNA TGTGCCAGCAGCCAAAACCAGGGGGCACATCAGCCCCAGCATTTT. Its translation: CASSQNQGAHQPQHF.

This clone was seen a handful of times. This chain links TRBV5-6 with TRBJ2-1, with D tentatively TRBD2 (5 bases). Germline V gene sequence: CDR1 SGHDT, CDR2 YYEEEE. V was shortened by 3 bases and J by 7 bases, with 17 bases between the two germline ends. This CDR3 is 15 amino acids long. Here the CDR3 DNA reads TGTGCCAGCAGCTATAACGGGGTCCCCGGGAATGAGCAGTTCTTC. It yields the protein CASSYNGVPGNEQFF.

V is TRBV10-3 and J is TRBJ2-1, with a tentative D call TRBD1 (6 bases). CDR1 is ENHRY, CDR2 SYGVKD, per germline. This CDR3 comprises 14 residues. Trimming took off 6 bases at V and 8 bases at J, with 17 bases between the two ends. CDR3 bases: TGTGCCATCAGACAGGGAGAGGGGCCGGATGAGCAGTTCTTC. Translated: CAIRQGEGPDEQFF.

The V gene is TRBV5-5, the J gene TRBJ1-1, with D unclear. CDR3 length: 14 amino acids. CDR1 is SGHKS and CDR2 is YYEKEE in the germline V gene (reference sequence). The V end lost 0 bases, the J end lost 1 base, and 7 bases lay between the germline ends. As DNA, the CDR3 is TGTGCCAGCAGCTTGGATATACCGAACACTGAAGCTTTCTTT. Translating gives CASSLDIPNTEAFF.

This clone appeared once. The chain carries TRBV19 and TRBJ1-5; D uncertain. The V end lost 8 bases, the J end lost 3 bases, and 17 bases lay between the germline ends. The CDR3 sequence is 15 residues long. The germline CDR1 and CDR2 sequences are LNHDA and SQIVND (reference sequence). The CDR3 sequence: CASRYPGQFNQPQHF. The CDR3 nucleotides are TGTGCCAGTCGCTATCCCGGTCAGTTCAATCAGCCCCAGCATTTT.